These T cell receptor beta chains were read from a single sample in a study of CD8 T cells in ankylosing spondylitis. TCRdb re-derived calls from the 5' RACE reads in MiXCR, one entry per CDR3 protein. The sample consists of about 130,000 distinct CDR3 sequences, about a tenth of them appearing once. Sequencing input: blood, either unsorted or a sorted T cell fraction (not recorded which). These receptor sequences come from a male donor with ankylosing spondylitis or in good health (not recorded which). Both conserved end residues are part of each CDR3. D genes are given only for firm matches. Not all rows give a size; the values are once, few, many and, for expanded clones, a class.

>TRBD1|many|TRBJ2-7|TRBV29-1
TGCAGCGTTGCGAGAACAGGGGGGAAAGACGAGCAGTACTTC
CSVARTGGKDEQYF
>TRBD1|.|TRBJ1-3|TRBV18
TGTGCCAGCTCAACAGGACAGGTATCGACTGGAAACACCATATATTTT
CASSTGQVSTGNTIYF
>.|many|TRBJ1-4|TRBV28
TGTGCCAGCAGTACTCAGGGGCTCCTCAATGAAAAACTGTTTTTT
CASSTQGLLNEKLFF
>.|few|TRBJ2-5|TRBV5-1
TGCGCCAGCAGCCCCGGTTTTACTTACGCGGGACAGCAAGAGACCCAGTACTTC
CASSPGFTYAGQQETQYF
>TRBD1|many|TRBJ1-3|TRBV29-1
TGCAGCGTCAGGGGGGCTGGTGGAAACACCATATATTTT
CSVRGAGGNTIYF
>TRBD1|many|TRBJ2-2|TRBV10-3
TGTGCCATCAGGGGGACAGCTGGGACCGGGGAGCTGTTTTTT
CAIRGTAGTGELFF
>TRBD1|few|TRBJ2-7|TRBV29-1
TGCAGCGTTGCGTTGACAGGGTCGAACGAGCAGTACTTC
CSVALTGSNEQYF
>TRBD2|many|TRBJ2-1|TRBV5-1
TGCGCCAGCAGCCTGACTAGCGGGAGGGATGAGCAGTTCTTC
CASSLTSGRDEQFF
>.|few|TRBJ2-7|TRBV2
TGTGCCAGCAGCCCCACCGGCAGAAGCGAGCAGTACTTC
CASSPTGRSEQYF
>TRBD2|many|TRBJ2-3|TRBV20-1
TGCAGGCTAAGCGGGAGGGCCCCAGATACGCAGTATTTT
CRLSGRAPDTQYF
>.|.|TRBJ1-1|TRBV21-1
TGTGCCAGCAGAAATCGAGACATCCAGACTGAAGCTTTCTTT
CASRNRDIQTEAFF
>.|many|TRBJ2-7|TRBV20-1
TGCAGTGCTAGAGACGGGAGAGGGTCCTACGAGCAGTACTTC
CSARDGRGSYEQYF
>.|many|TRBJ1-4|TRBV4-2
TGTGCCAGCAGCCAAGACGGGATAGAACCGGGGGAAAAACTGTTTTTT
CASSQDGIEPGEKLFF
>.|many|TRBJ2-3|TRBV5-1
TGCGCCAGCAGCTTGGATGGCAGCTCTAGCACAGATACGCAGTATTTT
CASSLDGSSSTDTQYF
>.|many|TRBJ2-3|TRBV6-5
TGTGCCAGCAGTAGATCAGATACGCAGTATTTT
CASSRSDTQYF
>.|once|TRBJ2-7|TRBV18
TGTGCCAGCTCACCACTTGCAGGGAGCTACAAGCAGTACTTC
CASSPLAGSYKQYF
>.|many|TRBJ2-3|TRBV6-1
TGTGCCAGCAGAAAGGAGGGGGGTCCATCCACAGATACGCAGTATTTT
CASRKEGGPSTDTQYF
>.|.|TRBJ1-2|TRBV5-8
TGTGCCAGCAGCTGGGGTGGTGAGGGCTACACCTTC
CASSWGGEGYTF
>TRBD2|many|TRBJ2-2|TRBV5-6
TGTGCCAGCAGCTTGGAACTAGCGGGAGTCGGCGGGGAGCTGTTTTTT
CASSLELAGVGGELFF
>.|many|TRBJ2-7|TRBV6-5
TGTGCCAGCAGGGGACTTCACTACGAGCAGTACTTC
CASRGLHYEQYF
>.|many|TRBJ1-2|TRBV12-3/TRBV12-4
TGTGCCAGCAGTACCAGACTGGAAAACTATGGCTACACCTTC
CASSTRLENYGYTF
>.|few|TRBJ2-6|TRBV12-3/TRBV12-4
TGTGCCAGCAGTTCCGGGGTTAAGCCCTCCGGGGCCAACGTCCTGACTTTC
CASSSGVKPSGANVLTF
>.|many|TRBJ2-5|TRBV15
TGTGCCACCAGCAGAGGGGGAAGTGGGTCGGAGACCCAGTACTTC
CATSRGGSGSETQYF
>.|few|TRBJ2-7|TRBV30
TGTGCCCTGGCGGGGCAGGGCTACGAGCAGTACTTC
CALAGQGYEQYF
>.|few|TRBJ2-3|TRBV29-1
TGCAGCGTACGACGGACTAGCACAGATACGCAGTATTTT
CSVRRTSTDTQYF
>TRBD1|many|TRBJ2-5|TRBV7-6
TGTGCCAGCAGCCTTAGACAGGGTCTAGGAGAGACCCAGTACTTC
CASSLRQGLGETQYF
>TRBD1|many|TRBJ2-1|TRBV13
TGTGCCAGCAGCTTATATACAGGGGGCGGAATTAATGAGCAGTTCTTC
CASSLYTGGGINEQFF
>.|many|TRBJ1-6|TRBV7-2
TGTGCCAGCAGCCCTCGAGACAGGAATTCACCCCTCCACTTT
CASSPRDRNSPLHF
>TRBD1|.|TRBJ1-2|TRBV20-1
TGCAGTGCCCCCTACGTGACAGGGGTTGGCTACACCTTC
CSAPYVTGVGYTF
>.|few|TRBJ2-3|TRBV11-2
TGTGCCAGCAGCTTAGTAGTCGGGGATGGGGCAGATACGCAGTATTTT
CASSLVVGDGADTQYF
>.|many|TRBJ2-2|TRBV9
TGTGCCAGCAGCCCTACAGGGACGAACACCGGGGAGCTGTTTTTT
CASSPTGTNTGELFF